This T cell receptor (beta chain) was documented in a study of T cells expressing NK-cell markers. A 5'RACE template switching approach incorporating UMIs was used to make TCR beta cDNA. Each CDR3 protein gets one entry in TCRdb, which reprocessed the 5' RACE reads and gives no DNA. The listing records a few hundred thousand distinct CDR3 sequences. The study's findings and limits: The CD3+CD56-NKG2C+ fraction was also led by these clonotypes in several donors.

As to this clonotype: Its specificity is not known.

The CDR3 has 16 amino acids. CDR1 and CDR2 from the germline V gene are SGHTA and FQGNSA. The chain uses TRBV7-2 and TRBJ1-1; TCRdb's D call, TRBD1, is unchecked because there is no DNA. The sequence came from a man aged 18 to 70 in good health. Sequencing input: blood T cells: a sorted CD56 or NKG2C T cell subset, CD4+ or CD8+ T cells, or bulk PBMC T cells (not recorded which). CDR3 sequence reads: CASSLDLYRPNTEAFF.